The 17 T cell receptor beta chains below come from one sample, sequenced in a study of T cell responses to AZD1222 COVID-19 vaccine. Sequenced by immunoSEQ multiplex PCR; TCRdb stores in-frame clones only, minus some. The sample includes approximately 260,000 clones, 85% to 95% seen only once; the top ten take around 0.5%. This specimen was peripheral blood, taken on day 0 of AZD1222 vaccination. Source of these receptors: an adult in good health.

The chain links TRBV2 to TRBJ2-5; the match to TRBD2 covers 7 bases. The germline CDR1 and CDR2 sequences are SNHLY and FYNNEI. With V trimmed by 7 bases and J by 11 bases, 7 bases remained unmatched. The CDR3 is made up of 11 amino acids. The CDR3, as DNA: TGTGCCAGCACCTTGAGCGGGACGCAGTACTTC. Protein product: CASTLSGTQYF.

The chain recombines TRBV20-1 with TRBJ2-2; no definite D call. Trimming shortened V by 4 bases and J by 6 bases, and 3 bases separated the two germline ends. Germline V gives CDR1 DFQATT, CDR2 SNEGSKA (reference sequence). The CDR3 length is 10 residues. The CDR3 DNA is TGCAGTGCTAAAGCCGGGGAGCTGTTTTTT. Translated: CSAKAGELFF.

The chain links TRBV10-1 to TRBJ2-5, with TRBD1 identical over 7 bases. The V segment lost 8 bases and the J segment 1 base; nucleotides outside the gene matches: 13. This CDR3 contains 16 residues. CDR1 WNHNN and CDR2 SYGVQD come from the germline V gene (reference sequence). In DNA, the CDR3 is TGCGCCAGCCAGTACCGCCCTAACAGGGGCCAAGAGACCCAGTACTTC. Its translation: CASQYRPNRGQETQYF.

The chain recombines TRBV5-6 with TRBJ2-5; D gene ambiguous. This CDR3 has 13 residues. Per the germline V gene, CDR1 is SGHDT and CDR2 is YYEEEE. Between the trimmed V and J ends, which lost 3 bases and 2 bases, there was a span of 8 bases. As DNA, the CDR3 is TGTGCCAGCAGCTCACAGAATCAAGAGACCCAGTACTTC. Protein: CASSSQNQETQYF.

The chain combines TRBV20-1 with TRBJ1-1, with a possible D match to TRBD1 (6 bases). Germline V lookup: CDR1 DFQATT, CDR2 SNEGSKA (reference sequence). The CDR3 is 8 residues long. The CDR3 region is CKTGGAFF. The CDR3 coding sequence is TGCAAGACAGGTGGGGCTTTCTTT.

This clone showed up just a few times. The V and J genes are TRBV28 and TRBJ1-1; possible D gene TRBD1, 5 bases. CDR3 size: 13 residues. The V and J ends lost 1 base and 3 bases respectively, with 6 bases between them. CDR1 and CDR2 (germline): MDHEN, SYDVKM. This CDR3 reads CASSLLTDTEAFF. CDR3 in DNA: TGTGCCAGCAGTTTATTGACAGACACTGAAGCTTTCTTT.

The chain combines TRBV28 with TRBJ1-5; D is uncertain. Looked up from germline, CDR1 is MDHEN and CDR2 is SYDVKM. V was clipped by 3 bases and J by 9 bases, with 9 bases between them. The CDR3 has 12 amino acids. The CDR3 region is CASSLTLPPQHF. DNA for the CDR3: TGTGCCAGCAGTTTGACCCTGCCGCCCCAGCATTTT.

The V gene is TRBV7-8, the J gene TRBJ2-7, with D unresolved. The germline V gene encodes CDR1 SGHVS and CDR2 FQNEAQ. This CDR3 is built from 14 residues. Trimming removed 3 bases from V and 0 bases from J, with 9 bases in between. The CDR3 bases are TGTGCCAGCAGCTTCACCGGGTACTCCTACGAGCAGTACTTC. This encodes CASSFTGYSYEQYF.

This clone has only one observation. This chain uses TRBV19 with TRBJ1-1; a weak D match, TRBD1 (5 bases). CDR1 is LNHDA and CDR2 is SQIVND in the germline V gene (reference sequence). V was shortened by 3 bases and J by 1 base, with 9 bases between the two germline ends. This CDR3 contains 14 residues. The CDR3 nucleotides read TGTGCCAGTAGTATTGGTCAGGGGAACACTGAAGCTTTCTTT. Translating gives CASSIGQGNTEAFF. The complete variable domain, with remaining parts taken from reference TRBV19 and TRBJ1-1, reads DGGITQSPKYLFRKEGQNVTLSCEQNLNHDAMYWYRQDPGQGLRLIYYSQIVNDFQKGDIAEGYSVSREKKESFPLTVTSAQKNPTAFYLCASSIGQGNTEAFFGQGTRLTVV.

This chain connects TRBV6-6 to TRBJ2-7; no definite D call. This CDR3 spans 15 amino acids. CDR1 is MNHNY, CDR2 SVGAGI, per germline (reference sequence). V dropped 4 bases and J dropped 3 bases, with 16 bases sitting between them. CDR3 residues: CASSWSLRNRYEQYF. CDR3 nucleotide sequence: TGTGCCAGCAGTTGGTCTCTGAGGAACCGCTACGAGCAGTACTTC.

The rearrangement joins TRBV3-1 (or the pseudogene TRBV3-2) to TRBJ1-1; D not certain. Germline V gene data show CDR1 as LGHDT and CDR2 as YNNKEL (reference sequence). This CDR3 has 13 amino acids. The germline V and J ends were trimmed by 5 bases and 6 bases, with 13 bases remaining between them. The CDR3 reads CASSSAGRSEAFF. In DNA form, the CDR3 reads TGTGCCAGCAGCTCCGCCGGGAGGTCTGAAGCTTTCTTT.

This clone has just one count. The chain combines TRBV7-9 with TRBJ2-5; perhaps TRBD1 as D (6 bases). Deletions cut 5 bases from V and 2 bases from J, with 9 bases between. The CDR3 has 13 residues. CDR1 and CDR2 from the germline V gene are SEHNR and FQNEAQ (reference sequence). The CDR3 bases are TGTGCCAGCAGCGTGGACAGTCAAGAGACCCAGTACTTC. This encodes CASSVDSQETQYF.

The J gene is TRBJ1-1, the V gene TRBV6-5; perhaps TRBD1 as D (6 bases). The CDR3 contains 14 residues. The V gene lost 4 bases and the J gene lost 5 bases, with 14 bases spanning the gap. Germline assignment: CDR1 MNHEY and CDR2 SVGAGI. As DNA, the CDR3 is TGTGCCAGCAGTTTTTCGACAGGATGGACTGAAGCTTTCTTT. It yields the protein CASSFSTGWTEAFF.

This clone was observed a few times. The chain links TRBV18 to TRBJ1-6; D is ambiguous. Germline-derived CDR1 and CDR2 are KGHSH and LQKENI. The CDR3 extends over 14 amino acids. Trimming took off 8 bases at V and 8 bases at J, with 16 bases between the two ends. CDR3 region: CASAYAAQDSPLHF. The DNA for the CDR3 is TGTGCCAGCGCATATGCGGCGCAGGATTCACCCCTCCACTTT.

The J gene is TRBJ1-3, the V gene TRBV19; no reliable D call. CDR1 and CDR2 from the germline V gene are LNHDA and SQIVND (reference sequence). The CDR3 length is 13 residues. V was clipped by 6 bases and J by 1 base, with 7 bases between them. The CDR3 coding sequence is TGTGCCAGTAGCGACGGTTCTGGAAACACCATATATTTT. Encoded protein: CASSDGSGNTIYF.

V usage is TRBV7-2 and J usage is TRBJ2-4; 10 bases match TRBD2. Germline V gives CDR1 SGHTA, CDR2 FQGNSA. After removal of 5 bases from V and 0 bases from J, the junction contained 13 bases not matched to a gene. The CDR3 has 19 amino acids. For the CDR3, the DNA is TGTGCCAGCAGCCCAGGGGGTCCTAGCGGGAGTTCAGCCAAAAACATTCAGTACTTC. Translating gives CASSPGGPSGSSAKNIQYF.

This clone was seen once. This sequence joins TRBV4-3 and TRBJ2-1, with a tentative D call TRBD1 (6 bases). Trimming shortened V by 4 bases and J by 2 bases, and 12 bases separated the two germline ends. The CDR3 consists of 15 residues. Germline CDR1 and CDR2: LGHNA and YSLEER. This CDR3 is CASSPGGGTYNEQFF. CDR3 nucleotides: TGCGCCAGCAGCCCTGGGGGCGGAACCTACAATGAGCAGTTCTTC.